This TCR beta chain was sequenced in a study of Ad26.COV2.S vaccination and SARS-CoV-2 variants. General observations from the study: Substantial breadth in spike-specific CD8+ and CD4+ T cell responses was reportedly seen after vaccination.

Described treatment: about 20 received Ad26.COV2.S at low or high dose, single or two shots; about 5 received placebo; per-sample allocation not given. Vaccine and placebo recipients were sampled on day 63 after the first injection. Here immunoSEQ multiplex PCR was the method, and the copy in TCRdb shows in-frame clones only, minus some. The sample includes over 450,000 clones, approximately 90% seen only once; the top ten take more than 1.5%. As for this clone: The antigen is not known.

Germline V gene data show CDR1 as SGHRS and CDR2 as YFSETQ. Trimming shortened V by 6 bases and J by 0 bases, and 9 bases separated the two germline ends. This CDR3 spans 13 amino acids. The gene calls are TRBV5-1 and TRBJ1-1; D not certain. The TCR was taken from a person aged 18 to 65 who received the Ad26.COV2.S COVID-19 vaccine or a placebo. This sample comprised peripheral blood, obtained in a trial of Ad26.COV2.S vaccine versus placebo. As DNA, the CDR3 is TGCGCCAGCACGGGCCAGCTGAACACTGAAGCTTTCTTT. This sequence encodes CASTGQLNTEAFF.